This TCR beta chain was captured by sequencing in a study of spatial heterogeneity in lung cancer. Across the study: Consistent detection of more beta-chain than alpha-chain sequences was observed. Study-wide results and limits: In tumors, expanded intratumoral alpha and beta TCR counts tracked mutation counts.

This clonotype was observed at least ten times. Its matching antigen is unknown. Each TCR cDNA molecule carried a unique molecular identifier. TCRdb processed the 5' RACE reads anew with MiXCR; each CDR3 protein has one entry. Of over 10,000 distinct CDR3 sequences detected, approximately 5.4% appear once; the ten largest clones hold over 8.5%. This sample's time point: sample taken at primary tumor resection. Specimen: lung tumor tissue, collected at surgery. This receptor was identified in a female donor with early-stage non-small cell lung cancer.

Here the CDR3 reads CASSYSQAVNTIYF. The CDR3 DNA follows: TGTGCCAGCAGTTACTCGCAGGCAGTAAACACCATATATTTT. The rearrangement uses TRBV6-6 and TRBJ1-3; no definite D call. Trimming removed 0 bases from V and 6 bases from J, with 9 bases in between. Germline CDR1 and CDR2: MNHNY and SVGAGI (reference sequence). The CDR3 spans 14 residues.